This is a list of T cell receptor beta chains from one sample in a study of blood T cell repertoires in COVID-19. Some clones are missing from TCRdb's copy, which holds only in-frame ones; the method was immunoSEQ multiplex PCR. The table lists about 89,000 clones, less than 85% of them singletons. The sample comprised peripheral blood. Every receptor here comes from an elderly woman with acute or convalescent COVID-19. CDR3s include the opening cysteine and the closing phenylalanine or tryptophan. A D gene is named only where the DNA matches it firmly. Size values are once, few and many counts, or a class for expanded clones, and some rows have none.

J gene,clone size,V gene,D gene,CDR3 DNA,CDR3 protein
TRBJ2-2,-,TRBV28,TRBD2,TGTGCCAGCAGTGAGCTAGCGGGAGTAAGGACCGGGGAGCTGTTTTTT,CASSELAGVRTGELFF
TRBJ2-7,-,TRBV15,TRBD1,TGTGCCACCAGCTTCCCCGGGACAGGCTACGAGCAGTACTTC,CATSFPGTGYEQYF
TRBJ2-1,-,TRBV6-6,TRBD2,TGTGCCAGCAGTTACTCTTCTAGCGGTGAGCAGTTCTTC,CASSYSSSGEQFF
TRBJ2-5,-,TRBV5-4,TRBD2,TGTGCCAGCAGCCGGGGACTAGCGGGAGGCATACAAGAGACCCAGTACTTC,CASSRGLAGGIQETQYF
TRBJ1-5,-,TRBV19,TRBD1,TGTGCCAGTAGAGACGACAGGGGGAATCAGCCCCAGCATTTT,CASRDDRGNQPQHF
TRBJ2-5,once,TRBV3-1/TRBV3-2,-,TGTGCCAGCAGCCAAGACAAAGAGACCCAGTACTTC,CASSQDKETQYF
TRBJ2-1,-,TRBV7-9,TRBD2,TGTGCCAGCAGCTACGGACTAGCGGGAGGGCCCTCCTCCTACAATGAGCAGTTCTTC,CASSYGLAGGPSSYNEQFF
TRBJ1-3,few,TRBV19,TRBD1,TGTGCCAGTAGTGCCCCAGGGACAGCTCGCTCTGGAAACACCATATATTTT,CASSAPGTARSGNTIYF
TRBJ2-3,-,TRBV6-5,TRBD2,TGTGCCAGCAGTCCAGCGGGGGGGCCAGATACGCAGTATTTT,CASSPAGGPDTQYF
TRBJ2-3,few,TRBV2,TRBD1,TGTGCCAGCAGTGAAGGGACAGGGTTTAGCACAGATACGCAGTATTTT,CASSEGTGFSTDTQYF
TRBJ1-5,-,TRBV2,TRBD1,TGTGCCAGCAGTGGTTCGACAGGGATCCGTCAGCCCCAGCATTTT,CASSGSTGIRQPQHF
TRBJ1-1,-,TRBV7-2,-,TGTGCCAGCAGCTCGACAGACATGAACACTGAAGCTTTCTTT,CASSSTDMNTEAFF
TRBJ2-3,-,TRBV27,-,TGTGCCAGCAGTTTATCGCCAGACACAGATACGCAGTATTTT,CASSLSPDTDTQYF
TRBJ2-3,-,TRBV18,TRBD1,TGTGCCAGCTCACCAAACGGGCAGGGGGCATATACGCAGTATTTT,CASSPNGQGAYTQYF
TRBJ1-2,-,TRBV9,TRBD1,TGTGCCAGCAGCGTAGGAGGGACAGGGGGTGGCTACACCTTC,CASSVGGTGGGYTF
TRBJ1-3,-,TRBV5-8,TRBD1,TGTGCCAGCAGAAAGAGTCGGGCCCGGACAGGGTCCTCTGGAAACACCATATATTTT,CASRKSRARTGSSGNTIYF
TRBJ2-1,-,TRBV19,-,TGTGCCAGTAATCCCGGCTACAGCAACAATGAGCAGTTCTTC,CASNPGYSNNEQFF
TRBJ2-1,-,TRBV18,TRBD2,TGTGCCAGCTCACCACCCCTCGGGACTAGCGCTTACAATGAGCAGTTCTTC,CASSPPLGTSAYNEQFF
TRBJ2-5,-,TRBV5-1,TRBD2,TGCGCCAGCAGTCGACTAGCGGGAGAGACCCAGTACTTC,CASSRLAGETQYF
TRBJ2-2,-,TRBV18,-,TGTGCCAGCTCCCGAAGGGGCCCCCAGAACACCGGGGAGCTGTTTTTT,CASSRRGPQNTGELFF
TRBJ1-5,-,TRBV6-5,-,TGTGCCAGCAGGCGACTCAATCAGCCCCAGCATTTT,CASRRLNQPQHF
TRBJ2-5,-,TRBV5-1,-,TGCGCCAGCAGCACGGACATACGAGAGACCCAGTACTTC,CASSTDIRETQYF
TRBJ2-7,-,TRBV20-1,TRBD1,TGCAGTGCTAGTCCCGGGGACAGGGTGACCTACGAGCAGTACTTC,CSASPGDRVTYEQYF
TRBJ2-7,-,TRBV14,-,TGTGCCAGCAGGGGCGTCTACGAGCAGTACTTC,CASRGVYEQYF
TRBJ1-5,-,TRBV27,-,TGTGCCAGCAGTCATGACGGACAGCCACCTAATCAGCCCCAGCATTTT,CASSHDGQPPNQPQHF
TRBJ2-5,once,TRBV7-3,TRBD2,TGTGCCAGCAGCTTAGGCGGGGGGGCCCAAGAGACCCAGTACTTC,CASSLGGGAQETQYF
TRBJ1-1,medium-sized,TRBV27,-,TGTGCCAGCAGTTTAGACTTGGCGGCAGGGAAACACACTGAAGCTTTCTTT,CASSLDLAAGKHTEAFF
TRBJ2-7,-,TRBV6-5,-,TGTGCCAGCAGTTACGAGACAGGGACTCCCCGCGAGCAGTACTTC,CASSYETGTPREQYF
TRBJ2-2,-,TRBV28,-,TGTGCCAGCAGCCCCTGGACTTTTACGAAGAACACCGGGGAGCTGTTTTTT,CASSPWTFTKNTGELFF
TRBJ2-3,few,TRBV12-5,TRBD1,TGTGCTAGTGGGACTACAGGGGGAGATACGCAGTATTTT,CASGTTGGDTQYF
TRBJ1-5,once,TRBV19,TRBD1,TGTGCCAGTTCCCCCGCGACAGGGGGCAATCAGCCCCAGCATTTT,CASSPATGGNQPQHF
TRBJ1-1,-,TRBV18,-,TGTGCCAGCTCACCTACTGACCTCATAGGGGGTGGAGCTTTCTTT,CASSPTDLIGGGAFF
TRBJ2-5,-,TRBV5-1,-,TGCGCCAGCAGCTTGGCCCCGGAGACCCAGTACTTC,CASSLAPETQYF
TRBJ2-3,-,TRBV7-9,-,TGTGCCAGCAGCCCCGAGACAGATACGCAGTATTTT,CASSPETDTQYF